The next 9 T cell receptor beta chains were all read from a single sample in a study of blood T cell repertoires in COVID-19. Clones were sequenced by immunoSEQ multiplex PCR, and TCRdb holds only the in-frame ones, with some missing. The table lists fewer than 80,000 clones, less than 85% of them singletons. The specimen was peripheral blood. The receptor set was obtained from an elderly woman with active or convalescent COVID-19.

The chain has TRBV27 and TRBJ1-5, with D unresolved. Germline V gene lookup returns CDR1 MNHEY and CDR2 SMNVEV (reference sequence). With 0 bases removed from V and 2 bases from J, the gap between germline ends came to 11 bases. The CDR3 runs 16 residues. The CDR3 coding sequence is TGTGCCAGCAGTTTATCCACAGTTTCGGGCAATCAGCCCCAGCATTTT. It is translated as CASSLSTVSGNQPQHF.

This clone is a singleton in its sample. The V gene is TRBV19, the J gene TRBJ2-7; 7 nucleotides match TRBD1. Germline values: CDR1 LNHDA, CDR2 SQIVND (reference sequence). V gave up 5 bases and J gave up 4 bases; unmatched junction bases: 11. The CDR3 runs 15 residues. CDR3 coding DNA: TGTGCCAGTAGTCTGACGTGGACAGGCGCATACGAGCAGTACTTC. Translating it yields CASSLTWTGAYEQYF.

This clone was counted between two and nine times. The rearrangement links TRBV11-3 to TRBJ2-5; D perhaps matches TRBD2 (6 bases). Per germline, CDR1 SGHNT and CDR2 YENEEA. The V end was cut by 5 bases, the J end by 5 bases, with 21 bases between. The CDR3 is 16 amino acids. In DNA, the CDR3 is TGTGCCAGCAGCACAAACGGGGGTTCGGGGACGGAGACCCAGTACTTC. Translated, it gives CASSTNGGSGTETQYF. The whole variable domain, filled in from reference TRBV11-3 and TRBJ2-5, reads EAGVVQSPRYKIIEKKQPVAFWCNPISGHNTLYWYLQNLGQGPELLIRYENEEAVDDSQLPKDRFSAERLKGVDSTLKIQPAELGDSAVYLCASSTNGGSGTETQYFGPGTRLLVL.

The chain employs TRBV6-4 and TRBJ2-1, with D possibly being TRBD2 (5 bases). Germline-derived CDR1 and CDR2 are MRHNA and SNTAGT. Deletions cut 4 bases from V and 0 bases from J, with 10 bases between. The CDR3 has 15 residues. The CDR3 here is CASSGTGSSYNEQFF. CDR3 sequence (DNA): TGTGCCAGCAGTGGAACGGGAAGCTCCTACAATGAGCAGTTCTTC.

The rearrangement links TRBV18 to TRBJ2-6, with a possible D match to TRBD2 (6 bases). The germline V and J ends were trimmed by 4 bases and 0 bases, with 13 bases remaining between them. This CDR3 spans 17 amino acids. The V gene's germline CDR1 is KGHSH and CDR2 LQKENI. CDR3: CASSRSTRDSGANVLTF. CDR3 DNA: TGTGCCAGCTCACGATCGACGCGGGACTCTGGGGCCAACGTCCTGACTTTC.

The chain recombines TRBV13 with TRBJ1-2; maybe TRBD1 (5 bases). V was pared by 3 bases and J by 5 bases, with 13 bases between. This CDR3 has 14 amino acids. CDR1 and CDR2 (germline): PRHDT, FYEKMQ (reference sequence). The CDR3 DNA is TGTGCCAGCAGCTTTTTCCAGGGCGGTTATGGCTACACCTTC. Translated: CASSFFQGGYGYTF. Full variable domain (rest looked up from reference TRBV13 and TRBJ1-2): AAGVIQSPRHLIKEKRETATLKCYPIPRHDTVYWYQQGPGQDPQFLISFYEKMQSDKGSIPDRFSAQQFSDYHSELNMSSLELGDSALYFCASSFFQGGYGYTFGSGTRLTVV.

The gene calls are TRBV28 and TRBJ1-5; D is possibly TRBD1 (6 bases). Germline V gene data show CDR1 as MDHEN and CDR2 as SYDVKM. The CDR3 has 17 amino acids. Trimming took off 1 base at V and 0 bases at J, with 13 bases between the two ends. CDR3 amino acids: CASSLYGKGVSNQPQHF. The CDR3, as DNA: TGTGCCAGCAGTTTATATGGGAAGGGGGTTAGCAATCAGCCCCAGCATTTT.

The genes are TRBV10-3 and TRBJ2-7, with D possibly TRBD2 on 5 matching bases. The germline V and J ends were trimmed by 4 bases and 7 bases, with 14 bases remaining between them. This CDR3 is built from 13 residues. CDR1 and CDR2 from the germline V gene are ENHRY and SYGVKD. Written as DNA, the CDR3 is TGTGCCATCAGTGGTTCGGTTTGGAGGGAGCAGTACTTC. The encoded protein is CAISGSVWREQYF.

This clone was counted between two and nine times. The V and J genes are TRBV18 and TRBJ2-7; perhaps TRBD1 as D (5 bases). The length of the CDR3 is 16 residues. Germline assignment: CDR1 KGHSH and CDR2 LQKENI. V lost 5 bases to trimming and J lost 6 bases, with 23 bases between them. For the CDR3, the DNA is TGTGCCAGCTCAAGCGACAGCGCGTCGTCGAGGTCCGAGCAGTACTTC. This codes for CASSSDSASSRSEQYF.